In this sample, the clone carrying this T cell receptor beta chain turned up a few times. Its antigen is as yet unknown. Per germline, CDR1 MNHNS and CDR2 SASEGT. Trimming cost V 5 bases and J 1 base; bases outside gene matches: 7. This CDR3 has 15 amino acids. These data are taken from a study of response to subunit inactivated influenza vaccine. Study observations and caveats: Researchers suggested that each seasonal influenza vaccination recruits few new T cells.

TCRdb reprocessed the RT-PCR reads with MiXCR, giving one entry per CDR3 protein. The sample consists of about 610,000 distinct CDR3 sequences, less than 15% of them appearing once. The source of this sequence is a man between 50 and 59 years old who received an inactivated influenza vaccine. The J gene is TRBJ2-7, the V gene TRBV6-1, with 8 bases identical to TRBD1. The source was PBMCs from blood, collected about 12 days after vaccination. The CDR3 sequence is CASSLGQGRSYEQYF. The CDR3 DNA is TGTGCCAGCAGTCTAGGACAGGGTCGATCCTACGAGCAGTACTTC.